This TCR beta chain is from a study of shared clonotypes between healthy human individuals. Notes on the study in general: Sequencing depth was expected to affect clonotype sharing among donors.

Ten immunoSEQ deep assay plates served to sequence unsorted PBMC DNA. Profiling relied on immunoSEQ multiplex PCR, and the TCRdb table lists in-frame clones only, not all of them. This sample carries approximately 470,000 clones, approximately 78% of them seen once, and the ten largest clones take about 12%. The donors, healthy adults who were HIV-negative, had experienced no recent acute infections or vaccinations. This clone appeared a single time. Its antigen is as yet unknown. Germline lookup yields CDR1 MNHEY and CDR2 SMNVEV (reference sequence). Trimming removed 4 bases from V and 4 bases from J, with 10 bases in between. The CDR3 runs 14 residues.

The V call is TRBV27, the J call TRBJ1-4; TRBD1 is a possible D gene (6 bases). The sample consisted of PBMCs. This receptor was taken from a woman aged 40 to 50 in good health. Some clones in this sample may be carry-over from other donors' samples. CDR3 residues: CASSSGDYNEKLFF. CDR3 DNA: TGTGCCAGCAGTTCAGGGGACTATAATGAAAAACTGTTTTTT.